Sequencing of this T cell receptor (beta chain) was carried out in a study of T cell responses to AZD1222 COVID-19 vaccine. The CDR3 consists of 14 residues. In germline, CDR1 is KGHDR, CDR2 SFDVKD. V dropped 7 bases and J dropped 4; count of bases not matched to a gene: 6. On this clone: Its antigen is not known.

General observations from the study: The study found Spike-specific TCR breadth and depth rose after two AZD1222 doses.

Data came from immunoSEQ multiplex PCR; TCRdb stores just in-frame clones and leaves some out. Of 90,000 to 150,000 clones in the sample, nearly 90% were seen once. The V and J genes are TRBV24-1 and TRBJ1-2; TRBD1 matches 9 bases. The sequence was obtained from an adult in good health. The sequencing used peripheral blood, collected on day 0 of AZD1222 vaccination. This CDR3 reads CATSPGDRAYGYTF. The CDR3 DNA sequence: TGTGCCACCAGCCCGGGGGACAGGGCCTATGGCTACACCTTC.